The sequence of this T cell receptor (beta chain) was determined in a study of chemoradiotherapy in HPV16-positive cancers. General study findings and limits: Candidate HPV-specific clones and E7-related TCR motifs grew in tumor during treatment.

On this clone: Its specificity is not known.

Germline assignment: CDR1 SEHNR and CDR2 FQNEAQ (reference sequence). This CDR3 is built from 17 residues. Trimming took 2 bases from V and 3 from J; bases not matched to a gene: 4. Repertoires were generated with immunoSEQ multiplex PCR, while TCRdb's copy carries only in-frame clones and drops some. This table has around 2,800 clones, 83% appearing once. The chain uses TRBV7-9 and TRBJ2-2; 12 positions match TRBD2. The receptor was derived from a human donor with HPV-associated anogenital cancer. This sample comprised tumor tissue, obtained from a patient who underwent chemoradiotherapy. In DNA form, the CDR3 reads TGTGCCAGCAGCTTAACCGGGACTAGCGGGTACACCGGGGAGCTGTTTTTT. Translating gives CASSLTGTSGYTGELFF. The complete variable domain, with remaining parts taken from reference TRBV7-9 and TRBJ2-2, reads DTGVSQNPRHKITKRGQNVTFRCDPISEHNRLYWYRQTLGQGPEFLTYFQNEAQLEKSRLLSDRFSAERPKGSFSTLEIQRTEQGDSAMYLCASSLTGTSGYTGELFFGEGSRLTVL.